Below are 27 T cell receptor beta chains sequenced from a single sample in a study of blood T cell repertoires in COVID-19. Produced via immunoSEQ multiplex PCR; TCRdb's table is partial and in-frame only. The repertoire has roughly 75,000 clones, 80% to 90% of them found once; the top ten carry approximately 6.3%. Specimen: peripheral blood. Receptor source: an elderly man with COVID-19, enrolled during active disease.

This clone was counted a single time. The chain is built from TRBV7-9 and TRBJ1-5; perhaps TRBD1 as D (6 bases). Germline lookup yields CDR1 SEHNR and CDR2 FQNEAQ (reference sequence). This CDR3 region has 14 residues. Trimming left V 10 bases short and J 2 bases short, with 15 bases between. CDR3 residues: CATSQGTGNQPQHF. The CDR3 DNA sequence: TGTGCCACCTCACAGGGAACCGGCAATCAGCCCCAGCATTTT.

This rearrangement joins TRBV19 to TRBJ1-5; the D is unclear. Deletions cut 4 bases from V and 3 bases from J, with 10 bases between. Germline CDR1 and CDR2: LNHDA and SQIVND (reference sequence). CDR3 length: 14 residues. The CDR3 nucleotides are TGTGCCAGTAGTAGTCTAACCCCCAATCAGCCCCAGCATTTT. The encoded protein is CASSSLTPNQPQHF.

This chain uses TRBV7-3 with TRBJ2-7, with D perhaps matching TRBD2 (6 bases). The V gene's germline CDR1 is SGHTA and CDR2 FQGTGA. V shed 5 bases and J shed 2 bases, with 13 bases lying between them. The CDR3 is made up of 14 amino acids. The CDR3 sequence is CASSLYGGPYEQYF. In nucleotides, the CDR3 is TGTGCCAGCAGCCTTTACGGGGGTCCCTACGAGCAGTACTTC. Variable domain in full (rest from reference TRBV7-3 and TRBJ2-7): GAGVSQTPSNKVTEKGKYVELRCDPISGHTALYWYRQSLGQGPEFLIYFQGTGAADDSGLPNDRFFAVRPEGSVSTLKIQRTERGDSAVYLCASSLYGGPYEQYFGPGTRLTVT.

This rearrangement joins TRBV5-6 to TRBJ1-2, with no clear D. V shed 6 bases and J shed 13 bases, with 22 bases lying between them. From germline, CDR1 is SGHDT and CDR2 YYEEEE. CDR3 length equals 13 residues. In nucleotides, the CDR3 is TGTGCCAGCACCCGTCCCCCGAGGCCGGGTGGCACCTTC. Translation: CASTRPPRPGGTF.

This clone was recorded a few times. The chain is built from TRBV5-6 and TRBJ1-2; TRBD1 might be the D (6 bases). In germline, CDR1 is SGHDT, CDR2 YYEEEE. Trimming took off 5 bases at V and 3 bases at J, with 14 bases between the two ends. This CDR3 contains 14 residues. The CDR3 DNA follows: TGTGCCAGCAGACACAGGGTCGCCGACTATGGCTACACCTTC. It specifies CASRHRVADYGYTF.

The CDR3 coding sequence is TGTGCCAGCAGCCCAGGGGGGAGTTCACCCCTCCACTTT. The encoded protein is CASSPGGSSPLHF. This chain joins TRBV7-2 and TRBJ1-6; 7 positions match TRBD1. The CDR3 has 13 amino acids. The junction had 4 bases not matched to a gene; V was cut back by 5 bases and J by 9 bases. CDR1 is SGHTA, CDR2 FQGNSA, per germline.

The J gene is TRBJ1-2, the V gene TRBV3-1 (or the pseudogene TRBV3-2); tentatively, D is TRBD1 (5 bases). V dropped 7 bases and J dropped 2 bases, with 17 bases sitting between them. The CDR3 runs 15 residues. Germline values: CDR1 LGHDT, CDR2 YNNKEL (reference sequence). The CDR3 coding sequence is TGTGCCAGCACCCCAGGGTTCACATCGAACTATGGCTACACCTTC. The encoded protein is CASTPGFTSNYGYTF.

The genes are TRBV6-6 and TRBJ1-5; D remains unclear. Deletions cut 2 bases from V and 0 bases from J, with 8 bases between. The CDR3 loop spans 15 amino acids. The germline V gene has CDR1 MNHNY and CDR2 SVGAGI (reference sequence). For the CDR3, the DNA is TGTGCCAGCAGTTACGGCAGAAATAGCAATCAGCCCCAGCATTTT. Its translation is CASSYGRNSNQPQHF.

V is TRBV6-1 and J is TRBJ2-1; 7 positions agree with TRBD1. Per germline, CDR1 MNHNS and CDR2 SASEGT. This CDR3 is built from 17 residues. With V trimmed by 0 bases and J by 8 bases, 13 bases remained unmatched. The CDR3, as DNA: TGTGCCAGCAGTGAAGCAACGGGGCTGACAGGGTTGCATGAGCAGTTCTTC. Protein sequence: CASSEATGLTGLHEQFF.

A word on this clone: Other nucleotide sequences in the sample specify the same CDR3. V gene TRBV6-5 combines with J gene TRBJ2-1; D gene unclear. This CDR3 is 15 amino acids long. Germline assignment: CDR1 MNHEY and CDR2 SVGAGI. The germline V and J ends were trimmed by 0 bases and 0 bases, with 6 bases remaining between them. CDR3 region: CASSYSPSSYNEQFF. For the CDR3, the DNA is TGTGCCAGCAGTTACTCACCGAGCTCCTACAATGAGCAGTTCTTC.

This clone was seen only once. V usage is TRBV7-9 and J usage is TRBJ2-5; 13 positions match TRBD2. Looked up from germline, CDR1 is SEHNR and CDR2 is FQNEAQ (reference sequence). Trimming cost V 3 bases and J 5 bases; bases outside gene matches: 15. CDR3 length: 19 amino acids. CDR3 region: CASSFPGLAGTWSRETQYF. The DNA for the CDR3 is TGTGCCAGCAGCTTCCCGGGACTAGCGGGGACATGGAGTAGGGAGACCCAGTACTTC.

V and J are TRBV7-3 and TRBJ2-1; unclear D gene. The CDR3 loop spans 16 amino acids. Per germline, CDR1 SGHTA and CDR2 FQGTGA. Trimming cost V 5 bases and J 0 bases, with 14 bases left between them. In DNA, the CDR3 is TGTGCCAGCAGCCATAGAGCATTCTCCTCCTACAATGAGCAGTTCTTC. Translation: CASSHRAFSSYNEQFF.

The chain uses TRBV5-4 and TRBJ1-2; maybe TRBD1 (6 bases). The CDR3 sequence is 13 residues long. V was pared by 4 bases and J by 6 bases, with 13 bases between. Germline CDR1 SGHNT, CDR2 YYREEE (reference sequence). CDR3 protein: CASSPGRGDGYTF. As DNA, the CDR3 is TGTGCCAGCAGCCCTGGGAGGGGGGATGGCTACACCTTC.

This rearrangement joins TRBV4-1 to TRBJ1-5, with 9 bases aligning to TRBD1. Germline V CDR1 and CDR2: MGHRA, YSYEKL. The V and J ends lost 4 bases and 3 bases, in that order; junction bases with no gene match: 4. The CDR3 covers 15 residues. Here the CDR3 reads CASSLRQGVNQPQHF. CDR3 in DNA: TGCGCCAGCAGCCTCAGACAGGGGGTCAATCAGCCCCAGCATTTT.

This chain joins TRBV7-2 and TRBJ2-3, with TRBD2 matching 12 bases. Trimming took 4 bases from V and 2 from J; bases not matched to a gene: 4. The length of the CDR3 is 16 residues. Germline CDR1 is SGHTA and CDR2 is FQGNSA. The CDR3 DNA follows: TGTGCCAGCAGCTCTCGGACTAGCGGGGTCACAGATACGCAGTATTTT. It is translated as CASSSRTSGVTDTQYF.

The V gene is TRBV27, the J gene TRBJ2-7; 9 positions match TRBD1. The V gene end was trimmed by 4 bases and the J gene end by 4 bases; junction bases not matched to a gene: 11. Looked up from germline, CDR1 is MNHEY and CDR2 is SMNVEV (reference sequence). This CDR3 is built from 16 residues. CDR3 nucleotides: TGTGCCAGCAGTTCCCCCCTTACAGGGGGCAATTACGAGCAGTACTTC. Translation gives CASSSPLTGGNYEQYF.

This clone appeared once. This chain uses TRBV19 with TRBJ2-5; D possibly corresponds to TRBD2 (5 bases). The germline V and J ends were trimmed by 6 bases and 0 bases, with 5 bases remaining between them. Germline loops: CDR1 LNHDA, CDR2 SQIVND (reference sequence). The CDR3 runs 12 residues. CDR3: CASRDYQETQYF. In DNA, the CDR3 is TGTGCCAGTAGGGACTACCAAGAGACCCAGTACTTC.

The genes are TRBV19 and TRBJ2-5; TRBD2 agrees at 10 bases. The CDR3 is 16 residues long. Germline assignment: CDR1 LNHDA and CDR2 SQIVND (reference sequence). J lost 4 bases, V lost 4 bases, and 9 bases had no gene match. The CDR3 reads CASSNPGLAAPETQYF. The CDR3 bases are TGTGCCAGTAGTAATCCCGGACTAGCGGCCCCAGAGACCCAGTACTTC. Together with reference TRBV19 and TRBJ2-5, the CDR3 gives the full variable domain: DGGITQSPKYLFRKEGQNVTLSCEQNLNHDAMYWYRQDPGQGLRLIYYSQIVNDFQKGDIAEGYSVSREKKESFPLTVTSAQKNPTAFYLCASSNPGLAAPETQYFGPGTRLLVL.

The chain employs TRBV11-3 and TRBJ2-5, with a tentative D call TRBD2 (6 bases). CDR1 is SGHNT, CDR2 YENEEA, per germline. The CDR3 is 15 amino acids. Trimming removed 1 base at V and 1 base at J, with 10 bases between. The CDR3 DNA sequence: TGTGCCAGCAGCTTAGCTCCGGGAGTCCAAGAGACCCAGTACTTC. Translated, it gives CASSLAPGVQETQYF.

V usage is TRBV7-8 and J usage is TRBJ1-5, with D perhaps TRBD1 (5 bases). Trimming left V 1 base short and J 1 base short, with 8 bases between. The length of the CDR3 is 15 residues. Germline lookup yields CDR1 SGHVS and CDR2 FQNEAQ. The CDR3 nucleotides are TGTGCCAGCAGCTTAGATGACAGCAGCAATCAGCCCCAGCATTTT. This translates into CASSLDDSSNQPQHF.

The J gene is TRBJ2-5, the V gene TRBV10-3; no clear D gene. Trimming took off 0 bases at V and 5 bases at J, with 4 bases between the two ends. The CDR3 is 12 residues long. In germline, CDR1 is ENHRY, CDR2 SYGVKD. Here the CDR3 DNA reads TGTGCCATCAGTGAGTCTAGCGAGACCCAGTACTTC. Its translation: CAISESSETQYF.

This chain connects TRBV6-1 to TRBJ1-5; D is unclear. Germline V gives CDR1 MNHNS, CDR2 SASEGT. This CDR3 is built from 15 residues. Trimming removed 2 bases at V and 0 bases at J, with 8 bases between. CDR3 sequence: CASSERYVSNQPQHF. In DNA form, the CDR3 reads TGTGCCAGCAGTGAACGGTACGTTAGCAATCAGCCCCAGCATTTT.

The chain links TRBV9 to TRBJ2-5; D is ambiguous. The CDR3 contains 13 residues. V shed 2 bases and J shed 2 bases, with 7 bases lying between them. The germline gives CDR1 SGDLS, CDR2 YYNGEE. The CDR3 DNA reads as TGTGCCAGCAGCGTCCACGGTCAAGAGACCCAGTACTTC. Its translation is CASSVHGQETQYF.

The chain combines TRBV18 with TRBJ1-2, with 8 bases that match TRBD1. The CDR3 sequence is 14 residues long. With V trimmed by 5 bases and J by 2 bases, 4 bases remained unmatched. Per germline, CDR1 KGHSH and CDR2 LQKENI. CDR3 residues: CASSSDRENYGYTF. Here the CDR3 DNA reads TGTGCCAGCTCATCGGACAGGGAAAACTATGGCTACACCTTC.

The V and J genes are TRBV11-2 and TRBJ1-1; D is undetermined. Germline values: CDR1 SGHAT, CDR2 FQNNGV. The CDR3 spans 14 residues. Trimming stripped 2 bases from V and 4 bases from J, with 11 bases between. CDR3 DNA sequence: TGTGCCAGCAGCTTAAGACGGGAAGGCACTGAAGCTTTCTTT. It is translated as CASSLRREGTEAFF.

This sequence joins TRBV5-6 and TRBJ1-5, with D possibly TRBD1 on 6 matching bases. The CDR3 is 16 residues long. Germline V gene data show CDR1 as SGHDT and CDR2 as YYEEEE. V gave up 3 bases and J gave up 7 bases, with 20 bases separating them. The CDR3 loop is CASSWSALGAGQPQHF. The CDR3 coding sequence is TGTGCCAGCAGCTGGAGTGCACTGGGGGCAGGGCAGCCCCAGCATTTT.

DNA for the CDR3: TGTGCCAGCAGCGAAAATCCAAGCGTCTGGGCGGGAGATACGCAGTATTTT. The encoded protein is CASSENPSVWAGDTQYF. The chain has TRBV11-2 and TRBJ2-3, with TRBD2 as a possible D gene (5 bases). The germline V gene encodes CDR1 SGHAT and CDR2 FQNNGV. Trimming pared 5 bases from V and 5 bases from J, leaving 23 bases between. This CDR3 spans 17 amino acids.